The next 22 T cell receptor beta chains were all read from a single sample in a study of human T cells and chemical hapten exposure. Time point in this sample: patch test 3, about 24 weeks after DPC sensitization. The sample's treatment: therapeutic diphenylcyclopropenone sensitization with weekly scalp DPC. One entry per CDR3 protein, called by TCRdb with MiXCR from the RACE reads. The table includes some 71,000 distinct CDR3 sequences, 11% detected once. Sequencing was performed on whole blood, taken in connection with sensitization to the hapten diphenylcyclopropenone (DPC). These receptor sequences come from a woman aged 45-65 years with alopecia areata. Some clones in this sample may be carry-over from other donors' samples.

Many counts were recorded for this clonotype. V is TRBV12-3 or TRBV12-4 and J is TRBJ1-2; D gene uncertain. Trimming removed 5 bases at V and 4 bases at J, with 20 bases between. The CDR3 is 16 amino acids. The CDR3 loop reads CASSGDTGAPVYGYTF. In nucleotides, the CDR3 is TGTGCCAGCAGTGGCGATACTGGTGCTCCGGTCTATGGCTACACCTTC.

The genes are TRBV25-1 and TRBJ2-2; 8 nucleotides agree with TRBD2. CDR3 length: 18 residues. J was trimmed by 6 bases and V by 2 bases; bases with no gene match: 14. The germline V gene encodes CDR1 MGHDK and CDR2 SYGVNS. The CDR3 DNA follows: TGTGCCAGCAGTGAACCCCAGGGTAGTAGCGGGAAGGCCGGGGAGCTGTTTTTT. This sequence encodes CASSEPQGSSGKAGELFF.

This clonotype showed up just a few times. The chain is built from TRBV9 and TRBJ1-5; D ambiguous. The V end lost 0 bases, the J end lost 5 bases, and 6 bases lay between the germline ends. The CDR3 loop spans 13 amino acids. CDR1 is SGDLS, CDR2 YYNGEE, per germline. Here the CDR3 reads CASSVAEDQPQHF. CDR3 DNA sequence: TGTGCCAGCAGCGTAGCTGAGGATCAGCCCCAGCATTTT.

This clonotype was detected many times. The V call is TRBV7-2, the J call TRBJ1-2, with a possible D match to TRBD1 (5 bases). The CDR3 has 14 amino acids. The germline V gene has CDR1 SGHTA and CDR2 FQGNSA. V was clipped by 1 base and J by 4 bases, with 10 bases between them. The CDR3 bases are TGTGCCAGCAGCTTAGGGGGCGGACGCTATGGCTACACCTTC. It is translated as CASSLGGGRYGYTF.

The table lists this clonotype with a few counts. The V and J genes are TRBV7-2 and TRBJ2-5; a weak D match, TRBD1 (6 bases). With 1 base removed from V and 7 bases from J, the gap between germline ends came to 10 bases. The CDR3 runs to 13 residues. Germline CDR1 is SGHTA and CDR2 is FQGNSA. Here the CDR3 reads CASSLGGQWTQYF. The CDR3 DNA reads TGTGCCAGCAGCTTAGGGGGGCAATGGACCCAGTACTTC.

This clonotype was observed many times. The chain is built from TRBV10-3 and TRBJ2-3; weak D call: TRBD2 (5 bases). The CDR3 runs 16 residues. The germline V gene encodes CDR1 ENHRY and CDR2 SYGVKD. Trimming cost V 4 bases and J 0 bases, with 14 bases left between them. CDR3 in amino acids: CAISARGGGSTDTQYF. In nucleotides, the CDR3 is TGTGCCATCAGTGCCCGGGGTGGAGGAAGCACAGATACGCAGTATTTT.

This clonotype was seen repeatedly, ten times or more. This chain uses TRBV20-1 with TRBJ1-1; D is unresolved. The germline V gene has CDR1 DFQATT and CDR2 SNEGSKA (reference sequence). Trimming pared 0 bases from V and 5 bases from J, leaving 16 bases between. The CDR3 spans 15 residues. The CDR3 protein is CSARDFFGVMTEAFF. CDR3 sequence (DNA): TGCAGTGCTAGAGATTTCTTCGGGGTTATGACTGAAGCTTTCTTT.

The chain carries TRBV7-2 and TRBJ2-5, with 7 bases lining up with TRBD2. The V segment lost 0 bases and the J segment 3 bases; nucleotides outside the gene matches: 4. Germline V CDR1 and CDR2: SGHTA, FQGNSA. The CDR3 is 15 amino acids. The chain's CDR3 is CASSLALGGKETQYF. For the CDR3, the DNA is TGTGCCAGCAGCTTAGCTCTGGGGGGGAAAGAGACCCAGTACTTC.

The chain joins TRBV28 to TRBJ2-7; D is ambiguous. Trimming removed 2 bases from V and 3 bases from J, with 8 bases in between. The germline V gene encodes CDR1 MDHEN and CDR2 SYDVKM. CDR3 length: 13 residues. The CDR3 sequence is CASSLTGFYEQYF. In DNA form, the CDR3 reads TGTGCCAGCAGTTTAACGGGTTTCTACGAGCAGTACTTC.

The V and J genes are TRBV21-1 and TRBJ2-7; the listed D gene, TRBD2, was not tested against the DNA. TRBV21-1 is designated a pseudogene. The CDR3 consists of 13 residues. The CDR3 sequence is CASRRTSGNEQYF. Here the CDR3 DNA reads TGTGCCAGCAGAAGGACTAGCGGGAATGAGCAGTACTTC.

Many counts were recorded for this clonotype. V and J are TRBV5-1 and TRBJ2-6; D uncertain. The CDR3 covers 13 residues. Germline CDR1 reads SGHRS; CDR2 reads YFSETQ. Trimming took off 7 bases at V and 2 bases at J, with 7 bases between the two ends. CDR3 amino acids: CASSTTGANVLTF. The CDR3 nucleotides read TGCGCCAGCTCCACAACTGGGGCCAACGTCCTGACTTTC. Using reference TRBV5-1 and TRBJ2-6 for the parts outside the CDR3, the full variable domain is KAGVTQTPRYLIKTRGQQVTLSCSPISGHRSVSWYQQTPGQGLQFLFEYFSETQRNKGNFPGRFSGRQFSNSRSEMNVSTLELGDSALYLCASSTTGANVLTFGAGSRLTVL.

This clonotype was recorded at least ten times. The chain carries TRBV5-1 and TRBJ2-6; 9 bases match TRBD1. The CDR3 is 18 residues long. Germline V gene lookup returns CDR1 SGHRS and CDR2 YFSETQ. Trimming at V came to 2 bases and at J to 4 bases, leaving 10 bases not matched to a gene. CDR3 loop: CASSFPGQGSYGANVLTF. CDR3 sequence (DNA): TGCGCCAGCAGCTTTCCCGGACAGGGGTCTTACGGGGCCAACGTCCTGACTTTC. Together with reference TRBV5-1 and TRBJ2-6, the CDR3 gives the full variable domain: KAGVTQTPRYLIKTRGQQVTLSCSPISGHRSVSWYQQTPGQGLQFLFEYFSETQRNKGNFPGRFSGRQFSNSRSEMNVSTLELGDSALYLCASSFPGQGSYGANVLTFGAGSRLTVL.

This clonotype was counted at least ten times. The rearrangement joins TRBV11-2 to TRBJ1-2, with a possible D match to TRBD1 (5 bases). The CDR3 is 15 amino acids. CDR1 SGHAT and CDR2 FQNNGV come from the germline V gene. V was pared by 1 base and J by 4 bases, with 13 bases between. The CDR3 sequence: CASSLAGFGGYGYTF. CDR3 coding DNA: TGTGCCAGCAGCTTAGCGGGGTTCGGGGGCTATGGCTACACCTTC.

This CDR3 is CSVARGRTGELFF. The CDR3 DNA sequence: TGCAGCGTCGCCAGGGGACGTACCGGGGAGCTGTTTTTT. The chain uses TRBV29-1 and TRBJ2-2, with TRBD1 as a possible D gene (6 bases). This CDR3 spans 13 amino acids. Per germline, CDR1 SQVTM and CDR2 ANQGSEA. V was trimmed by 6 bases and J by 5 bases, leaving 13 bases between them.

This clonotype appeared many times. The chain employs TRBV11-1 and TRBJ1-1; D remains ambiguous. Germline CDR1 SGHAT, CDR2 FQDESV (reference sequence). V gave up 8 bases and J gave up 1 base, with 14 bases separating them. The CDR3 length is 14 residues. In DNA form, the CDR3 reads TGTGCCAGCGGGCCCAGAATTGAGAACACTGAAGCTTTCTTT. It is translated as CASGPRIENTEAFF.

A remark on this clonotype: One end of the junction fails to match germline, which may point to a read error. J is TRBJ2-1 and V is TRBV2; 7 nucleotides line up with TRBD2. This CDR3 has 11 amino acids. Germline V CDR1 and CDR2: SNHLY, FYNNEI. CDR3 protein: CASKEWGGPIF. CDR3 in DNA: TGTGCCAGCAAAGAGTGGGGGGGTCCCATCTTC.

This clonotype came up a few times. The genes are TRBV5-1 and TRBJ2-1; TRBD1 might be the D (5 bases). The germline V gene encodes CDR1 SGHRS and CDR2 YFSETQ. The CDR3 length is 12 residues. Trimming removed 0 bases at V and 13 bases at J, with 11 bases between. The CDR3 here is CASSLGGSEQFF. CDR3 bases: TGCGCCAGCAGCTTGGGGGGCAGTGAACAGTTCTTC. Supplemented by reference TRBV5-1 and TRBJ2-1, the full variable domain reads KAGVTQTPRYLIKTRGQQVTLSCSPISGHRSVSWYQQTPGQGLQFLFEYFSETQRNKGNFPGRFSGRQFSNSRSEMNVSTLELGDSALYLCASSLGGSEQFFGPGTRLTVL.

In this sample, this clonotype turned up a few times. CDR3 in DNA: TGTGCCAGCAGCTTAGTTCGGACGTCTAACTATGGCTACACCTTC. This codes for CASSLVRTSNYGYTF. This chain connects TRBV7-2 to TRBJ1-2, with no clear D. Germline lookup yields CDR1 SGHTA and CDR2 FQGNSA. Trimming left V 1 base short and J 0 bases short, with 9 bases between. CDR3 size: 15 residues.

The gene calls are TRBV28 and TRBJ2-4; tentative D call: TRBD1 (6 bases). The V gene lost 5 bases and the J gene lost 1 base, with 15 bases spanning the gap. Germline V gene sequence: CDR1 MDHEN, CDR2 SYDVKM. The CDR3 totals 16 residues. The DNA for the CDR3 is TGTGCCAGCAGTACTGGACAGCCAGGGGCCAAAAACATTCAGTACTTC. Encoded protein: CASSTGQPGAKNIQYF.

This clonotype has ten or more counts. V and J are TRBV27 and TRBJ2-7; 8 bases align to TRBD2. Germline-derived CDR1 and CDR2 are MNHEY and SMNVEV (reference sequence). The CDR3 length is 15 residues. V lost 5 bases to trimming and J lost 6 bases; unmatched junction nucleotides: 12. This chain's CDR3 is CASSPRTSSMTEQYF. CDR3 DNA: TGTGCCAGCAGTCCCCGGACTAGCAGTATGACCGAGCAGTACTTC.

This clonotype occurred a few times. The V gene is TRBV6-5, the J gene TRBJ2-7, with 8 positions matching TRBD2. Germline loops: CDR1 MNHEY, CDR2 SVGAGI. Germline trimming cut 6 bases from V and 3 bases from J; bases unmatched to any gene: 13. The CDR3 runs 16 residues. For the CDR3, the DNA is TGTGCCAGCAGCCCACGGGGGGGGATCGCCTTCTACGAGCAGTACTTC. Its protein product is CASSPRGGIAFYEQYF.

The sample holds many counts of this clonotype. The V call is TRBV3-1, the J call TRBJ1-1; maybe TRBD1 (5 bases). Between the trimmed V and J ends, which lost 3 bases and 6 bases, there was a span of 14 bases. The CDR3 covers 14 residues. Germline V gene lookup returns CDR1 LGHDT and CDR2 YNNKEL (reference sequence). Written as DNA, the CDR3 is TGTGCCAGCAGCCAGGTCTGGGGCCAATCTGAAGCTTTCTTT. This gives the protein CASSQVWGQSEAFF.